The entry below gives a single T cell receptor (beta chain) sequence along with its context. Libraries were prepared by immunoSEQ multiplex PCR; TCRdb keeps only in-frame clonotypes and omits some of them. The table shows 68,000 or so clones, with 80% to 95% occurring only once. The data originate from a study of T cells after somatic rescue of genetic block. The V and J ends lost 0 bases and 5 bases respectively, with 4 bases between them. Germline-derived CDR1 and CDR2 are SEHNR and FQNEAQ (reference sequence). This CDR3 contains 12 residues. The chain is built from TRBV7-9 and TRBJ2-5; the D is unclear. This clonotype was sampled from a man between 40 and 49 years old. Specimen: peripheral blood mononuclear cells (PBMCs). The CDR3 DNA follows: TGTGCCAGCAGCTTAGCTTTGGAGACCCAGTACTTC. Its translation: CASSLALETQYF. Using reference TRBV7-9 and TRBJ2-5 for the parts outside the CDR3, the full variable domain is DTGVSQNPRHKITKRGQNVTFRCDPISEHNRLYWYRQTLGQGPEFLTYFQNEAQLEKSRLLSDRFSAERPKGSFSTLEIQRTEQGDSAMYLCASSLALETQYFGPGTRLLVL.